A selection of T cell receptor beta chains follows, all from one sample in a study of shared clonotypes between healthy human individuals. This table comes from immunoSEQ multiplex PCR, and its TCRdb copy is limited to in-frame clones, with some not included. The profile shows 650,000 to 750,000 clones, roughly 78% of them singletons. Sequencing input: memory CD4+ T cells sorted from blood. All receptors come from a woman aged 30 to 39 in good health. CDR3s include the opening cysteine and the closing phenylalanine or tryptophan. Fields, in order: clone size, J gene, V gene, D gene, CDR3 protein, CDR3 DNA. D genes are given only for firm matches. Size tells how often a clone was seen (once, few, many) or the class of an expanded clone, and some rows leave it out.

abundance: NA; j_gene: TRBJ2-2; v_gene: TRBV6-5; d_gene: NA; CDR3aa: CASSYTSRGNTGELFF; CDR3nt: TGTGCCAGCAGTTACACTAGCAGGGGGAACACCGGGGAGCTGTTTTTT
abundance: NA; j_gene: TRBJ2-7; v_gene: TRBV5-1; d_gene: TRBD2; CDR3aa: CASSLDPSGQVSYEQYF; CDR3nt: TGCGCCAGCAGCTTGGACCCTAGCGGGCAGGTATCCTACGAGCAGTACTTC
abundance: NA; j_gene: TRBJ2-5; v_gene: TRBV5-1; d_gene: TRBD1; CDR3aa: CASSNQGAETQYF; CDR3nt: TGCGCCAGCAGCAATCAGGGGGCCGAGACCCAGTACTTC
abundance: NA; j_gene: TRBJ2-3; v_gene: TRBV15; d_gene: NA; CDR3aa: CATSREQARDTQYF; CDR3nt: TGTGCCACCAGCAGAGAACAGGCCCGCGATACGCAGTATTTT
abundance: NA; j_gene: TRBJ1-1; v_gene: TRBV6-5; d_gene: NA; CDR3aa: CASRLTTEAVGAFF; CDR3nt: TGTGCCAGCAGACTTACTACAGAGGCCGTGGGAGCTTTCTTT
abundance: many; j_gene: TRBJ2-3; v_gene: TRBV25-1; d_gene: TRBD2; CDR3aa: CASTGTSGSRSTDTQYF; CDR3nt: TGTGCCAGCACTGGGACTAGCGGGAGCCGAAGCACAGATACGCAGTATTTT
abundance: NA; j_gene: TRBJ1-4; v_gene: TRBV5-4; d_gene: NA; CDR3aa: CASSPGPPEGEKLFF; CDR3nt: TGTGCCAGCAGCCCGGGACCACCGGAGGGTGAAAAACTGTTTTTT
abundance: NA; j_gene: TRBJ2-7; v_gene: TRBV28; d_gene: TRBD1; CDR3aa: CASSSEHGTGGSYEQYF; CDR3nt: TGTGCCAGCAGTTCCGAACATGGGACAGGGGGAAGCTACGAGCAGTACTTC
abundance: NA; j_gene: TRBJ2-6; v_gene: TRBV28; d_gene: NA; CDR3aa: CASSPTLGSGANVLTF; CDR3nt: TGTGCCAGCAGCCCCACCTTGGGCTCTGGGGCCAACGTCCTGACTTTC
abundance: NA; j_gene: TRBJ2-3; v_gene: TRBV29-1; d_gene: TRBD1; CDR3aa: CSVRQGPTDTQYF; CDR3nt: TGCAGCGTCAGACAGGGCCCCACAGATACGCAGTATTTT